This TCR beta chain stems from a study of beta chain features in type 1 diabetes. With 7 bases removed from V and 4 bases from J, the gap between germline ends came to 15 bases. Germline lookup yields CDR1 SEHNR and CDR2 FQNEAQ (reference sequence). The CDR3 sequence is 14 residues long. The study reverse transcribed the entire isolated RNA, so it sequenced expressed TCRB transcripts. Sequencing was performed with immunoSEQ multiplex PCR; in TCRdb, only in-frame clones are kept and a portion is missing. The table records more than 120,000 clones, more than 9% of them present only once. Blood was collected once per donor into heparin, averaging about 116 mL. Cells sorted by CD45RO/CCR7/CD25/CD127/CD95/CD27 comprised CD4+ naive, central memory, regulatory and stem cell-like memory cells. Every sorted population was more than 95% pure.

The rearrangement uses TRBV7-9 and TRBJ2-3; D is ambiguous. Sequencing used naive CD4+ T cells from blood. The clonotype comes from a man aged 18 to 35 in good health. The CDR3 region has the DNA TGTGCCAGCACCCAGAGGCTACCTCCAGATACGCAGTATTTT. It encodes CASTQRLPPDTQYF.